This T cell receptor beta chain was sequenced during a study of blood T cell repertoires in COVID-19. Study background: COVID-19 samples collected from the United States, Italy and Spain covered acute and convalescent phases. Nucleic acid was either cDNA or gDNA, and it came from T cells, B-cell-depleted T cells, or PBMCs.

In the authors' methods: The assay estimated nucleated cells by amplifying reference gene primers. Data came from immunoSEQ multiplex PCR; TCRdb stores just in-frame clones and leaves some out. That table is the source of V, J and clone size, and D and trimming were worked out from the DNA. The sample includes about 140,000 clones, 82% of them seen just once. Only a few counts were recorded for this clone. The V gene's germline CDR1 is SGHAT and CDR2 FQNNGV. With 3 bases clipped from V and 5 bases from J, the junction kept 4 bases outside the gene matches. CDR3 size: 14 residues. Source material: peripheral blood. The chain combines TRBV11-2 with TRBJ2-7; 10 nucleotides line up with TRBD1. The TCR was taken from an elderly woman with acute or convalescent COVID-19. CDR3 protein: CASSLVDRGDEQYF. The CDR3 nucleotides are TGTGCCAGCAGCTTGGTGGACAGGGGGGACGAGCAGTACTTC.